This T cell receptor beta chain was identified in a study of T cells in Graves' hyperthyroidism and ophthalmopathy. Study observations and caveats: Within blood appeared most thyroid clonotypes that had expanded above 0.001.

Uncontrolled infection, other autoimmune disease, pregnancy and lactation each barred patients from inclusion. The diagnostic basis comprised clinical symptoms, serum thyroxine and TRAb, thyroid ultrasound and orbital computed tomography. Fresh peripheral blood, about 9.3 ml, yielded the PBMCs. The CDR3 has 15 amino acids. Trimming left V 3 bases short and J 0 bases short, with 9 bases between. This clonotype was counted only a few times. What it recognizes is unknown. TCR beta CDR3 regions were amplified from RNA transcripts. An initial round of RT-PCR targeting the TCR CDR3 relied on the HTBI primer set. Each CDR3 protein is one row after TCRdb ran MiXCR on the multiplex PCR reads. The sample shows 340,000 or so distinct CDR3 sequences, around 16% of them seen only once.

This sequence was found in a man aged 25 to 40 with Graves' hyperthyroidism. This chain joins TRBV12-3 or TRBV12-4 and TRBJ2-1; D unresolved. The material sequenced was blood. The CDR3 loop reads CASSFLTSSYNEQFF. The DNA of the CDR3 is TGTGCCAGCAGTTTTCTGACCAGCTCCTACAATGAGCAGTTCTTC.